Each of the 28 T cell receptor beta chains below was sequenced from the same sample in a study. TCRdb fed the RT-PCR reads into MiXCR, producing one record per CDR3 protein. The sample holds hundreds of thousands of distinct CDR3 sequences; 12% to 15% are singletons and the top ten take roughly 3.9%. Sequenced sample: memory CD4+ T cells from blood. These receptors were collected from a female donor in good health, serving as a healthy control.

This clonotype was seen ten or more times. The V gene is TRBV7-2, the J gene TRBJ1-2; the match to TRBD1 covers 9 bases. The CDR3 covers 15 residues. With 2 bases clipped from V and 5 bases from J, the junction kept 6 bases outside the gene matches. Germline values: CDR1 SGHTA, CDR2 FQGNSA. The CDR3 region is CASSLPGTGRYGYTF. The CDR3 DNA sequence: TGTGCCAGCAGCTTACCCGGGACAGGGCGATATGGCTACACCTTC.

The chain combines TRBV20-1 with TRBJ1-6; the D gene is possibly TRBD1 (5 bases). Per germline, CDR1 DFQATT and CDR2 SNEGSKA (reference sequence). V gave up 5 bases and J gave up 8 bases, with 13 bases separating them. The CDR3 is 13 residues long. The DNA for the CDR3 is TGCAGTGCTGCCGCAGGGCAGGATTCACCCCTCCACTTT. Translation: CSAAAGQDSPLHF.

This clonotype was recorded a few times. This rearrangement joins TRBV24-1 to TRBJ2-5, with 8 nucleotides matching TRBD1. The CDR3 is 16 amino acids. V shed 3 bases and J 5 bases; nucleotides not matched to a gene: 10. Germline V gene sequence: CDR1 KGHDR, CDR2 SFDVKD. Here the CDR3 reads CATSDPGGLNGETQYF. The CDR3 DNA is TGTGCCACCAGTGATCCAGGGGGCCTTAACGGGGAGACCCAGTACTTC.

This clonotype was seen only a few times. This sequence joins TRBV7-9 and TRBJ2-2; 7 bases align to TRBD2. Germline V CDR1 and CDR2: SEHNR, FQNEAQ (reference sequence). With 3 bases clipped from V and 10 bases from J, the junction kept 11 bases outside the gene matches. The CDR3 contains 15 residues. The CDR3 is CASSFGGRSGEELFF. The CDR3 nucleotides read TGTGCCAGCAGCTTCGGAGGGCGGAGCGGGGAGGAGCTGTTTTTT.

V and J are TRBV7-8 and TRBJ2-7; maybe TRBD1 (6 bases). The CDR3 consists of 13 residues. Germline V gives CDR1 SGHVS, CDR2 FQNEAQ. V gave up 6 bases and J gave up 5 bases, with 14 bases separating them. The CDR3 sequence is CASSYRHRDEQYF. The DNA of the CDR3 is TGTGCCAGCAGTTACCGTCACAGGGACGAGCAGTACTTC.

In its sample, this clonotype was seen a few times. Here the CDR3 DNA reads TGCAGTGCTAGTCAGGGATACCCAACTAATGAAAAACTGTTTTTT. It translates to CSASQGYPTNEKLFF. The chain is built from TRBV20-1 and TRBJ1-4, with D possibly TRBD1 on 5 matching bases. V was pared by 3 bases and J by 0 bases, with 11 bases between. The CDR3 loop spans 15 amino acids. Germline lookup yields CDR1 DFQATT and CDR2 SNEGSKA (reference sequence).

This clonotype has a handful of counts. V is TRBV6-1 and J is TRBJ2-7, with 7 bases matching TRBD1. The CDR3 spans 14 residues. V lost 7 bases to trimming and J lost 4 bases; unmatched junction nucleotides: 10. Germline V gene sequence: CDR1 MNHNS, CDR2 SASEGT. CDR3 nucleotide sequence: TGTGCCAGCAAGATGGGACAGCTTGTGTACGAGCAGTACTTC. Its protein is CASKMGQLVYEQYF.

In its sample, this clonotype was seen many times. The chain is built from TRBV29-1 and TRBJ2-3, with TRBD2 as a possible D gene (5 bases). Trimming left V 5 bases short and J 1 base short, with 10 bases between. The CDR3 extends over 13 amino acids. The V gene's germline CDR1 is SQVTM and CDR2 ANQGSEA. The CDR3 sequence is CSVCRRGTDTQYF. The CDR3 DNA reads as TGCAGCGTTTGCAGGCGGGGCACAGATACGCAGTATTTT.

This clonotype was seen a few times. The V and J genes are TRBV25-1 and TRBJ2-3; a possible D gene is TRBD1 (6 bases). Trimming removed 1 base at V and 3 bases at J, with 11 bases between. This CDR3 has 15 amino acids. CDR1 is MGHDK and CDR2 is SYGVNS in the germline V gene. CDR3 sequence reads: CASSEFGQPTDTQYF. CDR3 DNA sequence: TGTGCCAGCAGTGAATTTGGACAGCCGACAGATACGCAGTATTTT.

This clonotype appeared a few times. The chain recombines TRBV27 with TRBJ1-2, with TRBD1 matching over 12 bases. The CDR3 sequence is 19 residues long. Germline CDR1 and CDR2: MNHEY and SMNVEV (reference sequence). J was trimmed by 4 bases and V by 1 base; bases with no gene match: 13. The CDR3 region is CASSLWAWGDRGQRYGYTF. The CDR3 region has the DNA TGTGCCAGCAGTTTATGGGCTTGGGGGGACAGGGGGCAACGCTATGGCTACACCTTC.

This clonotype has only a few counts. The chain uses TRBV20-1 and TRBJ2-3; D is uncertain. The CDR3 totals 13 residues. V lost 0 bases and J lost 3, with 7 bases in between. Germline-derived CDR1 and CDR2 are DFQATT and SNEGSKA (reference sequence). CDR3 in DNA: TGCAGTGCTAGAGATTCGGCTACAGATACGCAGTATTTT. This gives the protein CSARDSATDTQYF.

This clonotype was recorded a few times. The rearrangement links TRBV6-5 to TRBJ2-3, with D tentatively TRBD1 (7 bases). V was cut by 0 bases and J by 5 bases, with 12 bases left in between. Germline values: CDR1 MNHEY, CDR2 SVGAGI. This CDR3 has 15 amino acids. The CDR3 spells CASSYSMQGGDTQYF. CDR3 bases: TGTGCCAGCAGTTACTCGATGCAGGGGGGAGATACGCAGTATTTT.

This clonotype was observed at least ten times. This rearrangement joins TRBV6-5 to TRBJ2-3, with D tentatively TRBD2 (5 bases). The CDR3 has 14 amino acids. V gave up 10 bases and J gave up 0 bases, with 14 bases separating them. The germline V gene has CDR1 MNHEY and CDR2 SVGAGI. The CDR3 sequence is CATLEGRSTDTQYF. CDR3 coding DNA: TGTGCCACCCTAGAGGGCCGAAGCACAGATACGCAGTATTTT.

This clonotype was counted a few times. J is TRBJ2-3 and V is TRBV11-2; 10 bases fit TRBD2. The germline CDR1 and CDR2 sequences are SGHAT and FQNNGV. This CDR3 contains 16 residues. With V trimmed by 1 base and J by 0 bases, 1 base remained unmatched. This CDR3 reads CASSLGGLASTDTQYF. The DNA of the CDR3 is TGTGCCAGCAGCTTAGGGGGACTAGCGAGCACAGATACGCAGTATTTT.

The gene calls are TRBV3-1 and TRBJ2-7; 11 bases are shared with TRBD1. The CDR3 is 15 amino acids. CDR1 LGHDT and CDR2 YNNKEL come from the germline V gene (reference sequence). J gave up 2 bases and V 3 bases, and 3 bases lay outside the gene matches. DNA for the CDR3: TGTGCCAGCAGCCATACGGGACAGGGGGCCTACGAGCAGTACTTC. Amino acids: CASSHTGQGAYEQYF.

The chain is built from TRBV20-1 and TRBJ1-2; D gene ambiguous. This CDR3 has 13 residues. Germline V CDR1 and CDR2: DFQATT, SNEGSKA (reference sequence). Between the trimmed V and J ends, which lost 4 bases and 0 bases, there was a span of 9 bases. The CDR3 DNA follows: TGCAGTGCTAAGGCTCAAGCTAACTATGGCTACACCTTC. Amino acids: CSAKAQANYGYTF.

This clonotype showed up just a few times. The chain has TRBV12-3 or TRBV12-4 and TRBJ1-5; 9 bases fit TRBD1. This CDR3 contains 16 residues. The V segment lost 3 bases and the J segment 7 bases; nucleotides outside the gene matches: 10. For the CDR3, the DNA is TGTGCCAGCAGTTTGGGGGGACAGGGTTTTCTGCAGCCCCAGCATTTT. Amino acids: CASSLGGQGFLQPQHF.

The chain employs TRBV4-3 and TRBJ1-1; D is undetermined. Germline V gene data show CDR1 as LGHNA and CDR2 as YSLEER. V was clipped by 0 bases and J by 3 bases, with 8 bases between them. This CDR3 has 14 amino acids. The CDR3 spells CASSQESSDTEAFF. The DNA for the CDR3 is TGCGCCAGCAGCCAAGAGTCGAGTGACACTGAAGCTTTCTTT.

The chain links TRBV9 to TRBJ2-4; D uncertain. This CDR3 has 12 residues. In germline, CDR1 is SGDLS, CDR2 YYNGEE. Trimming took off 4 bases at V and 9 bases at J, with 11 bases between the two ends. CDR3 bases: TGTGCCAGCAGCCCGACTTCGGGCATTCAGTACTTC. Amino acids: CASSPTSGIQYF. The variable domain in full, with the rest retrieved from reference TRBV9 and TRBJ2-4, is DSGVTQTPKHLITATGQRVTLRCSPRSGDLSVYWYQQSLDQGLQFLIQYYNGEERAKGNILERFSAQQFPDLHSELNLSSLELGDSALYFCASSPTSGIQYFGAGTRLSVL.

This clonotype has only a few counts. The chain employs TRBV5-6 and TRBJ2-1, with 10 nucleotides matching TRBD1. The CDR3 is 14 amino acids. Looked up from germline, CDR1 is SGHDT and CDR2 is YYEEEE. Trimming took 4 bases from V and 9 from J; bases not matched to a gene: 7. The CDR3 sequence: CASSRQGASSEQFF. The CDR3 coding sequence is TGTGCCAGCAGCCGACAGGGGGCGTCAAGTGAGCAGTTCTTC.

V and J are TRBV5-1 and TRBJ2-3, with no clear D. Germline V CDR1 and CDR2: SGHRS, YFSETQ. V was trimmed by 6 bases and J by 3 bases, leaving 11 bases between them. The CDR3 contains 13 residues. Here the CDR3 DNA reads TGCGCCAGCAAAGTGACCACTACAGATACGCAGTATTTT. This translates into CASKVTTTDTQYF.

The genes are TRBV5-1 and TRBJ2-3; D is unclear. Germline V CDR1 and CDR2: SGHRS, YFSETQ. Trimming removed 1 base at V and 0 bases at J, with 9 bases between. The CDR3 runs to 15 residues. The CDR3 reads CASSLYTTSTDTQYF. CDR3 DNA sequence: TGCGCCAGCAGCTTGTATACCACTAGCACAGATACGCAGTATTTT.

V and J are TRBV28 and TRBJ1-2; D might be TRBD1 (5 bases). CDR1 is MDHEN and CDR2 is SYDVKM in the germline V gene. Deletions cut 4 bases from V and 7 bases from J, with 16 bases between. The CDR3 totals 14 residues. The CDR3 coding sequence is TGTGCCAGCAGTTCCCCTTCTGGGGGGAGTGGCTACACCTTC. This encodes CASSSPSGGSGYTF.

The chain employs TRBV15 and TRBJ2-3, with 8 bases matching TRBD1. Germline V gene sequence: CDR1 LNHNV, CDR2 YYDKDF (reference sequence). Germline trimming cut 2 bases from V and 3 bases from J; bases unmatched to any gene: 4. The CDR3 sequence is 15 residues long. The CDR3 region is CATSRSGTGTDTQYF. The DNA for the CDR3 is TGTGCCACCAGCAGATCCGGGACAGGAACAGATACGCAGTATTTT.

The rearrangement links TRBV7-2 to TRBJ1-4; 7 nucleotides agree with TRBD1. The length of the CDR3 is 14 residues. Germline CDR1 SGHTA, CDR2 FQGNSA. The J segment lost 3 bases and the V segment lost 6 bases, leaving 4 bases of the junction unmatched. DNA of the CDR3: TGTGCCAGCAGGACAGGGCAAGCTAATGAAAAACTGTTTTTT. Its protein is CASRTGQANEKLFF.

This chain connects TRBV4-3 to TRBJ2-1; 7 bases map to TRBD1. Per the germline V gene, CDR1 is LGHNA and CDR2 is YSLEER. There are 15 residues in the CDR3. The V segment lost 0 bases and the J segment 6 bases; nucleotides outside the gene matches: 5. The CDR3 loop is CASSQEPTGSNEQFF. For the CDR3, the DNA is TGCGCCAGCAGCCAAGAACCGACAGGGTCCAATGAGCAGTTCTTC.

This clonotype came up a few times. The rearrangement uses TRBV24-1 and TRBJ2-3; 7 bases map to TRBD1. Germline V gene lookup returns CDR1 KGHDR and CDR2 SFDVKD. The CDR3 consists of 16 residues. After removal of 4 bases from V and 1 base from J, the junction contained 7 bases not matched to a gene. DNA of the CDR3: TGTGCCACCAGTGACGGGACAGTGGCTGGCACAGATACGCAGTATTTT. Encoded protein: CATSDGTVAGTDTQYF.

This rearrangement joins TRBV14 to TRBJ2-5; no clear D gene. Germline V lookup: CDR1 SGHDN, CDR2 FVKESK. Trimming removed 4 bases from V and 4 bases from J, with 10 bases in between. The CDR3 covers 13 residues. DNA for the CDR3: TGTGCCAGCAGCCCCCAATACGGAGAGACCCAGTACTTC. This codes for CASSPQYGETQYF.